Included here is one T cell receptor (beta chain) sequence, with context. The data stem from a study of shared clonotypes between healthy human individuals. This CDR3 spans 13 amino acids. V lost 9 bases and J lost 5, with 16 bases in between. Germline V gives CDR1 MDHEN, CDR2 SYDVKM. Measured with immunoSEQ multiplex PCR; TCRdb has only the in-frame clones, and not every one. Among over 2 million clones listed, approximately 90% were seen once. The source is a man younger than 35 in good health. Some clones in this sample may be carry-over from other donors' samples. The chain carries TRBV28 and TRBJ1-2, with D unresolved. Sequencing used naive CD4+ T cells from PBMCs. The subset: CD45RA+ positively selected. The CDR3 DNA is TGTGCCAGTCAAAAAGGTCTATCGTATGGCTACACCTTC. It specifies CASQKGLSYGYTF.